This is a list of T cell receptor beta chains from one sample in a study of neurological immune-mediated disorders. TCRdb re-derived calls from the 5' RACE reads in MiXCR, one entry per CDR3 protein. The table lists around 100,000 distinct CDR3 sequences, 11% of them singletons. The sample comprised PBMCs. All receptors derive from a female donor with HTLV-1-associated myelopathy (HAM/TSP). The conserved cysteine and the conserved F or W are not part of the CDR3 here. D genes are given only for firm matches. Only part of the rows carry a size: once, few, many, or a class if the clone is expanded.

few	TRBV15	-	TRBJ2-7	ATSRGRGGGSGYEQY
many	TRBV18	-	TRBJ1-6	ASSLERKDSPLH
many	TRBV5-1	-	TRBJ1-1	ASSSGLNTEAF
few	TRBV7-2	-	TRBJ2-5	ASSLVGLASHRTQY
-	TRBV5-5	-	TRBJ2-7	ASSLDTSSVYEQY
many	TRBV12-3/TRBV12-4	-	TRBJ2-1	ASRLGLDNEQF
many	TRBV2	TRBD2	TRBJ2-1	ASRETSGAYNEQF
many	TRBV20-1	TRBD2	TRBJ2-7	SARTSSAEQY
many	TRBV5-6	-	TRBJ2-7	ASSSGLGTYEQY
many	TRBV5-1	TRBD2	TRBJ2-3	ASRVTAGGRTDTQY
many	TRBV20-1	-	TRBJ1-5	SARVRYDQPQH
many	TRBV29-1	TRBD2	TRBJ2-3	SVEDRRAGAGTDTQY
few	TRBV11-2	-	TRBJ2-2	ASSPTRGGTGELF
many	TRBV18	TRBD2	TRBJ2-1	ASSGAGGQF
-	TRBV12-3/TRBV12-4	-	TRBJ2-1	ASSLEILGQRTVEQF
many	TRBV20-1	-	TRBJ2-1	SARDLAGTDEQF
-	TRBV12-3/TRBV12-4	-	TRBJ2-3	ASSSGAGGSGTDTQY
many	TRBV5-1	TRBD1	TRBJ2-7	ASRGTALRNYEQY
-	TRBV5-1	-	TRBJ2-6	ASSGNRVGANVPT
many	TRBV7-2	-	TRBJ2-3	ASSPTPGTQY
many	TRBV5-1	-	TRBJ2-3	ASSLGGASSTDTQY
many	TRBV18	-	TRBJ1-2	ASSQAGNYGYT
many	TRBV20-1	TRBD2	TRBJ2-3	SARGLAGTDTQY
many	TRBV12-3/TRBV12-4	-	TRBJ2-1	ASTPYRDSYNEQF
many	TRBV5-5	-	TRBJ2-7	ASSLDLAYSYEQY
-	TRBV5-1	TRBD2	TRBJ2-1	ASSQTSGVPSYNEQF
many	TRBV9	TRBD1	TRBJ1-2	ASSPEGTADYGYT
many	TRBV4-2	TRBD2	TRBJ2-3	ASSQDSGGAFTDTQY
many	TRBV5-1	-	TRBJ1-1	ASRHGGPVTEAF
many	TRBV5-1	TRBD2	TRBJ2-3	ASSLRIAGSTDTQY
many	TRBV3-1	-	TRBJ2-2	ASSENKPYAGELF
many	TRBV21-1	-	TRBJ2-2	ASSKGPRDPAAGELF
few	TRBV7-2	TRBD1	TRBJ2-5	ASSLAALPDREQETQY
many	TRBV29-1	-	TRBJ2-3	SVPWNTDTQY
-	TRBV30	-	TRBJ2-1	ARSSSKYEQF
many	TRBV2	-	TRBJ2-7	ASSVTVSEQY
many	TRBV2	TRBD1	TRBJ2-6	ASRLTGSMGGANVLT
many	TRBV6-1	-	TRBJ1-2	ASSPTGWDGYT
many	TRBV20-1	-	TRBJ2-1	SARDRGKGEQF
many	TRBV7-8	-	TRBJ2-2	ASSISGTGELF
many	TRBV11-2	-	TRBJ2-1	ASSLEGGPGYEQF
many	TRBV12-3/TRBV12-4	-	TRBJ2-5	ASSLGYSRGAFQETQY
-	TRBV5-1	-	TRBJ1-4	ASSLLTGTTNEKLF
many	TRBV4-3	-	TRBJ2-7	ASSQGRGHRSYEQY
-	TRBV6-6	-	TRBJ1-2	ATLRDTGYGYT
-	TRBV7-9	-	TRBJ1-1	ASSLVLGNTEAF
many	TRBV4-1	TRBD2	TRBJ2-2	ASSQLSGVRAGELF